This T cell receptor (beta chain) stems from a study of cytomegalovirus exposure and HLA in healthy donors. Germline V gene data show CDR1 as MNHNS and CDR2 as SASEGT. The CDR3 consists of 13 residues. The germline V and J ends were trimmed by 7 bases and 1 base, with 8 bases remaining between them. The PCR was carried out with 60 Vbeta primers and 13 Jbeta primers. TCRdb's table, derived via immunoSEQ multiplex PCR, lists solely in-frame clones and lacks some. The sample records 180,000 or so clones, 75% to 80% being singletons. The receptor's source is a man aged 50 or older in good health and CMV-seropositive. Sample: PBMCs. The chain uses TRBV6-1 and TRBJ2-1, with unresolved D. CDR3 in amino acids: CASIKASYNEQFF. Written as DNA, the CDR3 is TGTGCCAGCATCAAAGCTTCCTACAATGAGCAGTTCTTC.